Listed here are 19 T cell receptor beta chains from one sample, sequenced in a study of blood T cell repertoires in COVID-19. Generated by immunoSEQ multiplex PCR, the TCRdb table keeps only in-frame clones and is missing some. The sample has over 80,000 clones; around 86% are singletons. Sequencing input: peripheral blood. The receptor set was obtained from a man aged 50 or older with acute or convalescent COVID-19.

CDR3 in DNA: TGTGCCAGCAGCAAAGGACACACCACTGAAGCTTTCTTT. It yields the protein CASSKGHTTEAFF. J is TRBJ1-1 and V is TRBV7-2; D is possibly TRBD1 (5 bases). The CDR3 has 13 amino acids. Trimming shortened V by 5 bases and J by 4 bases, and 11 bases separated the two germline ends. Germline loops: CDR1 SGHTA, CDR2 FQGNSA.

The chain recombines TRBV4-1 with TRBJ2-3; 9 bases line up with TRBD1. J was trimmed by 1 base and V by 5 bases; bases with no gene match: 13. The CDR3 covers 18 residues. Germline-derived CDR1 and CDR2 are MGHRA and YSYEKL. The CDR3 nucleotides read TGCGCCAGCAGCGAACAGGGGGCCCGCGGGATCGGCACAGATACGCAGTATTTT. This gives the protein CASSEQGARGIGTDTQYF.

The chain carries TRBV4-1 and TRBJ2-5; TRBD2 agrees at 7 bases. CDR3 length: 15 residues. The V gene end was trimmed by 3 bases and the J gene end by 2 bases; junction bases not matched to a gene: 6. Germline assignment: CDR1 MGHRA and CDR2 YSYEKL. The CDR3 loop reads CASSHSGLGQETQYF. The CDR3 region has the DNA TGCGCCAGCAGCCACTCCGGACTAGGACAAGAGACCCAGTACTTC.

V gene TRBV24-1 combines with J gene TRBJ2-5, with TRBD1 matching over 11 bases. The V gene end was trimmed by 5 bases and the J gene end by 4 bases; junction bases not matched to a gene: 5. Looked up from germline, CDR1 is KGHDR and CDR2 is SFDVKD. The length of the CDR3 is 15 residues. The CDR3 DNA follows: TGTGCCACCAGTGTCGGGACAGGGGGGGGAGAGACCCAGTACTTC. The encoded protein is CATSVGTGGGETQYF.

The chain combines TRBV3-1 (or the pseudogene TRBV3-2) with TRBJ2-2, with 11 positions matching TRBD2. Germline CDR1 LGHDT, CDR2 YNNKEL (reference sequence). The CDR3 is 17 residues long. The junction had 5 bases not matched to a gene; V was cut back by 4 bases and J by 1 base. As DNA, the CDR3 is TGTGCCAGCAGCCGAGGGACTAGCGGCTTGAACACCGGGGAGCTGTTTTTT. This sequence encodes CASSRGTSGLNTGELFF.

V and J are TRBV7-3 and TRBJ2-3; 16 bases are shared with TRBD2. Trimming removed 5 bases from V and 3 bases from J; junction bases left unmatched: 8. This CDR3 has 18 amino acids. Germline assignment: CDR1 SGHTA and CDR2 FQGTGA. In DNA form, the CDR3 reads TGTGCCAGCAGCGATCCGGGACTAGCGGGAGGGCCAACAGATACGCAGTATTTT. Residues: CASSDPGLAGGPTDTQYF. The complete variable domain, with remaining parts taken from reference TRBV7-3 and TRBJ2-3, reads GAGVSQTPSNKVTEKGKYVELRCDPISGHTALYWYRQSLGQGPEFLIYFQGTGAADDSGLPNDRFFAVRPEGSVSTLKIQRTERGDSAVYLCASSDPGLAGGPTDTQYFGPGTRLTVL.

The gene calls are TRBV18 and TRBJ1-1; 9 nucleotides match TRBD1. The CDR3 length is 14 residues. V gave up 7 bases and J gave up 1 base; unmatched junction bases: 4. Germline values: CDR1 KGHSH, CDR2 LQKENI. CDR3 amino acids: CASCATGGNTEAFF. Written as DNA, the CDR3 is TGTGCCAGCTGCGCGACAGGGGGGAACACTGAAGCTTTCTTT.

The CDR3 region has the DNA TGTGCCAGCATGGGGGGAGCCAAAAACATTCAGTACTTC. This encodes CASMGGAKNIQYF. The chain carries TRBV28 and TRBJ2-4; D perhaps matches TRBD2 (6 bases). CDR3 length: 13 amino acids. CDR1 and CDR2 from the germline V gene are MDHEN and SYDVKM. Trimming stripped 7 bases from V and 0 bases from J, with 7 bases between.

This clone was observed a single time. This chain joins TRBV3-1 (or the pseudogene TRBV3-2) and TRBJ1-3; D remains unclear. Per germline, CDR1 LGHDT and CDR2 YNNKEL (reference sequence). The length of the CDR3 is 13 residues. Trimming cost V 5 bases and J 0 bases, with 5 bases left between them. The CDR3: CASSGGSGNTIYF. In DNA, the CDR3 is TGTGCCAGCAGCGGAGGCTCTGGAAACACCATATATTTT.

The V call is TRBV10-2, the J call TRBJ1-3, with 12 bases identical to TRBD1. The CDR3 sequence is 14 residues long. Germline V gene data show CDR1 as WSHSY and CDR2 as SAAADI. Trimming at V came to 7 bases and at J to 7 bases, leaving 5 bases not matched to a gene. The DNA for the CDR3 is TGCGCCAGCAAGGGGACAGGGGGCTCCAACACCATATATTTT. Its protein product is CASKGTGGSNTIYF.

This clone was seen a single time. The CDR3 loop is CASSRIRVGEGNEQFF. The CDR3 region has the DNA TGTGCCAGCAGTCGGATTAGAGTGGGGGAGGGCAATGAGCAGTTCTTC. This chain links TRBV11-2 with TRBJ2-1, with 7 nucleotides matching TRBD2. Germline V gene lookup returns CDR1 SGHAT and CDR2 FQNNGV. V dropped 6 bases and J dropped 6; count of bases not matched to a gene: 14. The CDR3 consists of 16 residues.

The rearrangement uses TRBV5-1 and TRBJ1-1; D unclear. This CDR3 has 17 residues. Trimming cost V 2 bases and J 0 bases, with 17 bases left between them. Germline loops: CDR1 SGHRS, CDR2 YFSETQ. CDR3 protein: CASSLLVAGTMNTEAFF. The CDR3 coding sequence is TGCGCCAGCAGCTTACTCGTGGCGGGAACCATGAACACTGAAGCTTTCTTT.

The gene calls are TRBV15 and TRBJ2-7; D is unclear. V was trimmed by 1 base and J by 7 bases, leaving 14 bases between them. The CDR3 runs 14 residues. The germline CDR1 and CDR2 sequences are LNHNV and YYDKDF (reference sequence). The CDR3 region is CATSRAISDTEQYF. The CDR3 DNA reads TGTGCCACCAGCAGAGCGATTAGTGACACAGAGCAGTACTTC.

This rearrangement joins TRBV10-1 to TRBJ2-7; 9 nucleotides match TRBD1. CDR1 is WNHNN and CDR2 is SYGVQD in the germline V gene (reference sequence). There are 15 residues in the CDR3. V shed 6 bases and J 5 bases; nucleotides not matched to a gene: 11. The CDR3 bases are TGCGCCAGCAGCCGAGAGGGGACAGGGAGGGACGAGCAGTACTTC. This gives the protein CASSREGTGRDEQYF.

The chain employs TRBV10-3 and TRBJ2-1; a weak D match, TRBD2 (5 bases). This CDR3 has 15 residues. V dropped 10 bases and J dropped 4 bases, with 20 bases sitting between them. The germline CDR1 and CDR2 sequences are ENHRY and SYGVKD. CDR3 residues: CATPYTRETYNEQFF. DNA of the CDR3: TGTGCCACGCCCTACACTAGGGAGACTTACAATGAGCAGTTCTTC.

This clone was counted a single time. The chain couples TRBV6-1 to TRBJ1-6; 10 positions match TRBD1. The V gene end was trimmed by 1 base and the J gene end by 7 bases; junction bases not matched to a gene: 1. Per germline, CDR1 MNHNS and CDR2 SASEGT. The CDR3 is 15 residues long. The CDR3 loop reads CASSEGDRGNSPLHF. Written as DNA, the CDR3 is TGTGCCAGCAGTGAAGGGGACAGGGGAAATTCACCCCTCCACTTT.

CDR3 DNA: TGTGCCAGCTCACCTCCGGGTCGCGGCGAGGGCTACACCTTC. This gives the protein CASSPPGRGEGYTF. This chain uses TRBV18 with TRBJ1-2; D remains unclear. The CDR3 extends over 14 amino acids. The germline V gene encodes CDR1 KGHSH and CDR2 LQKENI. Trimming took off 3 bases at V and 8 bases at J, with 16 bases between the two ends. The full variable domain, its missing parts supplied by reference TRBV18 and TRBJ1-2, is NAGVMQNPRHLVRRRGQEARLRCSPMKGHSHVYWYRQLPEEGLKFMVYLQKENIIDESGMPKERFSAEFPKEGPSILRIQQVVRGDSAAYFCASSPPGRGEGYTFGSGTRLTVV.

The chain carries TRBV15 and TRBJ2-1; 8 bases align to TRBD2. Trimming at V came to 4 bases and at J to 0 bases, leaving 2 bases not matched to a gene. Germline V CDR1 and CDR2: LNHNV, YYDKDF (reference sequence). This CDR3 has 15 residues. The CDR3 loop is CATSTGTSSYNEQFF. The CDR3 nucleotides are TGTGCCACCAGCACCGGGACTAGCTCCTACAATGAGCAGTTCTTC. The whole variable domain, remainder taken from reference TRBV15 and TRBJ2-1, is DAMVIQNPRYQVTQFGKPVTLSCSQTLNHNVMYWYQQKSSQAPKLLFHYYDKDFNNEADTPDNFQSRRPNTSFCFLDIRSPGLGDTAMYLCATSTGTSSYNEQFFGPGTRLTVL.

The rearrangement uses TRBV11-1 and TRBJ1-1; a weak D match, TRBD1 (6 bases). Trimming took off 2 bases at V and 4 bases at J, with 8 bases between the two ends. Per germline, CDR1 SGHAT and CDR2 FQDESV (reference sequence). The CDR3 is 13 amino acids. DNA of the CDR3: TGTGCCAGCAGCTTAAACAGGGCCACTGAAGCTTTCTTT. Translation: CASSLNRATEAFF.